The text below deals with one TCR beta chain. The antigen is not known. These data belong to a study of early T cells in non-severe SARS-CoV-2 infection. Study background: Unsorted whole blood bulk RNA was sequenced, with unpaired chains. Study-wide results and limits: Clonotype matching in VDJdb favored anti-spike CD8 responses and did not capture private and CD4 specificities.

Unique molecular identifiers tagged individual cDNA molecules. TCRdb independently ran MiXCR on the 5' RACE reads; one entry per CDR3 protein. Seen here are approximately 120,000 distinct CDR3 sequences, under 15% observed once, and the top ten hold 21%. The CDR3 contains 12 residues. Germline V gives CDR1 MNHNS, CDR2 SASEGT. The ends were cut back, 8 bases at V and 6 bases at J, with 10 bases in the middle. Sequencing was done on a sample of whole blood. This receptor was taken from an adult who was a healthcare worker with PCR-confirmed SARS-CoV-2 infection or an uninfected control (not recorded which). The chain is built from TRBV6-1 and TRBJ2-2; D is unresolved. Here the CDR3 reads CASRVTAGELFF. In DNA form, the CDR3 reads TGTGCCAGCCGAGTTACGGCCGGGGAGCTGTTTTTT.